Following are 27 T cell receptor beta chains from one sample sequenced in a study of cytomegalovirus exposure and HLA in healthy donors. PCR primers comprised 60 Vbeta and 13 Jbeta primers. Only in-frame clones appear in the TCRdb table, and some are missing; sequencing was by immunoSEQ multiplex PCR. The data contain about 120,000 clones, around 72% of them singletons. The sample taken for sequencing was PBMCs. The receptors come from a woman between 50 and 59 years old in good health and CMV-seropositive.

The chain joins TRBV30 to TRBJ1-5; TRBD1 matches at 7 bases. The CDR3 consists of 14 residues. Trimming removed 0 bases from V and 7 bases from J; junction bases left unmatched: 6. Germline V CDR1 and CDR2: GTSNPN, SVGIG (reference sequence). The CDR3 coding sequence is TGTGCCTGGAGTGTAAGGGGGCAGGGACAGCCCCAGCATTTT. Translation gives CAWSVRGQGQPQHF. The whole variable domain, remainder taken from reference TRBV30 and TRBJ1-5, is SQTIHQWPATLVQPVGSPLSLECTVEGTSNPNLYWYRQAAGRGLQLLFYSVGIGQISSEVPQNLSASRPQDRQFILSSKKLLLSDSGFYLCAWSVRGQGQPQHFGDGTRLSIL.

The rearrangement uses TRBV6-1 and TRBJ2-1; TRBD2 aligns across 7 bases. The V gene end was trimmed by 4 bases and the J gene end by 7 bases; junction bases not matched to a gene: 10. The CDR3 loop spans 15 amino acids. In germline, CDR1 is MNHNS, CDR2 SASEGT. CDR3 nucleotides: TGTGCCAGCAGTGCCCTCGGCGGGAGTGTTAATGAGCAGTTCTTC. It specifies CASSALGGSVNEQFF.

The chain uses TRBV6-5 and TRBJ2-7, with 12 bases that match TRBD2. The CDR3 length is 14 residues. The J segment lost 4 bases and the V segment lost 5 bases, leaving 3 bases of the junction unmatched. Per germline, CDR1 MNHEY and CDR2 SVGAGI. The CDR3 sequence: CASSQLAGGYEQYF. In DNA, the CDR3 is TGTGCCAGCAGTCAACTAGCGGGGGGTTACGAGCAGTACTTC.

This clone was detected only once. The chain combines TRBV23-1 with TRBJ2-7; TRBD1 matches at 8 bases. TRBV23-1 is an ORF, and what it does is uncertain. There are 16 residues in the CDR3. Trimming at V came to 4 bases and at J to 1 base, leaving 9 bases not matched to a gene. CDR3 nucleotide sequence: TGCGCCAGCAGTCCCCAAGGGACAGGCAAATCCTACGAGCAGTACTTC. It is translated as CASSPQGTGKSYEQYF.

The chain joins TRBV5-1 to TRBJ2-5; 7 bases line up with TRBD1. The CDR3 covers 15 residues. CDR1 and CDR2 from the germline V gene are SGHRS and YFSETQ. V trimming: 1 base; J trimming: 4 bases; junction bases outside the gene matches: 7. The CDR3 DNA reads as TGCGCCAGCAGCTTGCACGGCCGACAGGGAGAGACCCAGTACTTC. Its protein product is CASSLHGRQGETQYF. Supplemented by reference TRBV5-1 and TRBJ2-5, the full variable domain reads KAGVTQTPRYLIKTRGQQVTLSCSPISGHRSVSWYQQTPGQGLQFLFEYFSETQRNKGNFPGRFSGRQFSNSRSEMNVSTLELGDSALYLCASSLHGRQGETQYFGPGTRLLVL.

This chain links TRBV6-6 with TRBJ2-1, with TRBD2 matching over 10 bases. The CDR3 is 13 residues long. Germline V lookup: CDR1 MNHNY, CDR2 SVGAGI (reference sequence). Germline trimming cut 11 bases from V and 6 bases from J; bases unmatched to any gene: 7. The CDR3 protein is CAVSGRAPNEQFF. As DNA, the CDR3 is TGTGCCGTAAGCGGGAGGGCCCCCAATGAGCAGTTCTTC.

The gene calls are TRBV19 and TRBJ1-1; 8 bases are shared with TRBD1. Germline assignment: CDR1 LNHDA and CDR2 SQIVND (reference sequence). The CDR3 contains 14 residues. The V and J ends lost 3 bases and 6 bases, in that order; junction bases with no gene match: 6. The CDR3: CASSMTGAVAEAFF. CDR3 DNA sequence: TGTGCCAGTAGTATGACAGGGGCCGTGGCTGAAGCTTTCTTT.

The rearrangement joins TRBV7-8 to TRBJ2-7; maybe TRBD2 (7 bases). The V end was cut by 4 bases, the J end by 1 base, with 17 bases between. The CDR3 extends over 16 amino acids. Germline assignment: CDR1 SGHVS and CDR2 FQNEAQ. The CDR3 sequence: CASSSRGAGASYEQYF. The CDR3 DNA follows: TGTGCCAGCAGCTCCCGCGGGGCGGGGGCATCCTACGAGCAGTACTTC. Full variable domain (missing parts from reference TRBV7-8 and TRBJ2-7): GAGVSQSPRYKVAKRGQDVALRCDPISGHVSLFWYQQALGQGPEFLTYFQNEAQLDKSGLPSDRFFAERPEGSVSTLKIQRTQQEDSAVYLCASSSRGAGASYEQYFGPGTRLTVT.

This chain connects TRBV6-4 to TRBJ2-5, with 7 bases lining up with TRBD2. The germline gives CDR1 MRHNA, CDR2 SNTAGT. The ends lost 4 bases at V and 2 bases at J; junction bases unmatched: 10. The CDR3 length is 16 residues. CDR3 sequence: CASSGTSGTRQETQYF. CDR3 in DNA: TGTGCCAGCAGTGGGACGAGCGGGACCCGACAAGAGACCCAGTACTTC.

This rearrangement joins TRBV28 to TRBJ2-5; 11 nucleotides line up with TRBD2. CDR1 and CDR2 (germline): MDHEN, SYDVKM. The CDR3 spans 15 residues. J lost 3 bases, V lost 5 bases, and 5 bases had no gene match. In DNA form, the CDR3 reads TGTGCCAGCAGTCCGACGGGACTAGCGGAAGAGACCCAGTACTTC. It codes for CASSPTGLAEETQYF.

There are a few counts of this clone. This chain connects TRBV25-1 to TRBJ1-1; D unclear. V was shortened by 6 bases and J by 3 bases, with 23 bases between the two germline ends. This CDR3 region has 17 residues. The germline V gene has CDR1 MGHDK and CDR2 SYGVNS. CDR3 sequence: CASRRKSGSSRDTEAFF. The CDR3 DNA follows: TGTGCCAGCAGGCGAAAATCCGGGTCATCCCGAGACACTGAAGCTTTCTTT.

Regarding this clone: This same CDR3 is encoded by further DNA sequences in the sample. The V gene is TRBV18, the J gene TRBJ2-1, with 9 positions matching TRBD2. Germline V gene sequence: CDR1 KGHSH, CDR2 LQKENI. The V and J ends lost 3 bases and 4 bases, in that order; junction bases with no gene match: 4. The length of the CDR3 is 15 residues. CDR3 residues: CASSPGLAGYNEQFF. In DNA, the CDR3 is TGTGCCAGCTCACCGGGGCTAGCGGGGTACAATGAGCAGTTCTTC.

The V gene is TRBV19, the J gene TRBJ1-2; D is ambiguous. This CDR3 contains 16 residues. The V end was cut by 6 bases, the J end by 6 bases, with 23 bases between. CDR1 is LNHDA, CDR2 SQIVND, per germline (reference sequence). CDR3 residues: CASRGGVRPPWNGYTF. The CDR3 DNA reads TGTGCCAGTAGAGGAGGAGTGAGGCCTCCCTGGAATGGCTACACCTTC.

The rearrangement links TRBV30 to TRBJ1-3; unclear D gene. CDR3 length: 13 amino acids. Deletions cut 1 base from V and 2 bases from J, with 6 bases between. Germline loops: CDR1 GTSNPN, CDR2 SVGIG (reference sequence). The CDR3 is CAWSGGAGNTIYF. CDR3 coding DNA: TGTGCCTGGAGTGGGGGAGCTGGAAACACCATATATTTT. The full variable domain, its missing parts supplied by reference TRBV30 and TRBJ1-3, is SQTIHQWPATLVQPVGSPLSLECTVEGTSNPNLYWYRQAAGRGLQLLFYSVGIGQISSEVPQNLSASRPQDRQFILSSKKLLLSDSGFYLCAWSGGAGNTIYFGEGSWLTVV.

The genes are TRBV7-6 and TRBJ2-7, with 10 bases identical to TRBD2. The V and J ends lost 2 bases and 3 bases, in that order; junction bases with no gene match: 13. CDR1 and CDR2 from the germline V gene are SGHVS and FNYEAQ. The CDR3 has 18 amino acids. CDR3 DNA sequence: TGTGCCAGCAGCTTATCTAGCGGGGGCCGTACTTATCACTACGAGCAGTACTTC. It yields the protein CASSLSSGGRTYHYEQYF.

The chain uses TRBV30 and TRBJ1-6, with 7 bases lining up with TRBD1. CDR1 and CDR2 from the germline V gene are GTSNPN and SVGIG (reference sequence). This CDR3 is 13 amino acids long. Unmatched junction bases numbered 5, after V lost 5 bases and J lost 7 bases. The CDR3 DNA reads TGTGCCTGGGCCGGGACAGCCAATTCACCCCTCCACTTT. Translation: CAWAGTANSPLHF. The variable domain in full, completed from reference TRBV30 and TRBJ1-6, reads SQTIHQWPATLVQPVGSPLSLECTVEGTSNPNLYWYRQAAGRGLQLLFYSVGIGQISSEVPQNLSASRPQDRQFILSSKKLLLSDSGFYLCAWAGTANSPLHFGNGTRLTVT.

The chain links TRBV4-1 to TRBJ1-1, with D tentatively TRBD1 (5 bases). CDR1 is MGHRA and CDR2 is YSYEKL in the germline V gene. Trimming cost V 2 bases and J 0 bases, with 19 bases left between them. The CDR3 totals 18 residues. In DNA form, the CDR3 reads TGCGCCAGCAGCCAAAGAATTGGGCCAGGGTACGTGAACACTGAAGCTTTCTTT. This sequence encodes CASSQRIGPGYVNTEAFF.

The V call is TRBV5-1, the J call TRBJ1-2, with TRBD1 identical over 7 bases. The germline V gene has CDR1 SGHRS and CDR2 YFSETQ. The V and J ends lost 0 bases and 2 bases, in that order; junction bases with no gene match: 4. The CDR3 contains 15 residues. CDR3 DNA: TGCGCCAGCAGCTTGGGGACAGGTGAAAACTATGGCTACACCTTC. Protein sequence: CASSLGTGENYGYTF.

The chain couples TRBV9 to TRBJ1-1, with 8 bases aligning to TRBD1. The CDR3 extends over 16 amino acids. Trimming took 0 bases from V and 5 from J; bases not matched to a gene: 9. Germline assignment: CDR1 SGDLS and CDR2 YYNGEE. Here the CDR3 DNA reads TGTGCCAGCAGCGTAGCCCCAACAGGGGGGGGGACTGAAGCTTTCTTT. Protein sequence: CASSVAPTGGGTEAFF.

The rearrangement links TRBV6-5 to TRBJ1-3; 8 bases match TRBD1. J gave up 8 bases and V 6 bases, and 9 bases lay outside the gene matches. Germline V lookup: CDR1 MNHEY, CDR2 SVGAGI. The CDR3 is 14 residues long. CDR3 sequence (DNA): TGTGCCAGCAGAACGACAGGGGCCCGCCACACCATATATTTT. This gives the protein CASRTTGARHTIYF.

The DNA for the CDR3 is TGCGCCAGCAGCCTAAAACAGAACCCCACTGAAGCTTTCTTT. This gives the protein CASSLKQNPTEAFF. V and J are TRBV5-1 and TRBJ1-1, with D unclear. The CDR3 consists of 14 residues. V was cut by 4 bases and J by 4 bases, with 14 bases left in between. Germline V gene sequence: CDR1 SGHRS, CDR2 YFSETQ.

There are a few counts of this clone. The chain combines TRBV11-3 with TRBJ2-6; 8 nucleotides align to TRBD1. The V segment lost 4 bases and the J segment 0 bases; nucleotides outside the gene matches: 5. CDR1 SGHNT and CDR2 YENEEA come from the germline V gene. This CDR3 contains 17 residues. The CDR3 spells CASSYGQGSSGANVLTF. As DNA, the CDR3 is TGTGCCAGCAGCTACGGACAGGGTAGCTCTGGGGCCAACGTCCTGACTTTC.

The chain joins TRBV20-1 to TRBJ1-3; D call uncertain. Germline V gene lookup returns CDR1 DFQATT and CDR2 SNEGSKA (reference sequence). Trimming pared 3 bases from V and 8 bases from J, leaving 8 bases between. The length of the CDR3 is 11 residues. CDR3 bases: TGCAGTGCTAGGTCGCAGTACACCATATATTTT. It is translated as CSARSQYTIYF.

This chain connects TRBV19 to TRBJ2-2; possible D gene TRBD2, 6 bases. With 1 base removed from V and 6 bases from J, the gap between germline ends came to 9 bases. Germline CDR1 reads LNHDA; CDR2 reads SQIVND (reference sequence). The CDR3 is 14 amino acids. The CDR3 DNA sequence: TGTGCCAGTAGTATAGGACTAGTGGCCGGGGAGCTGTTTTTT. Translated, it gives CASSIGLVAGELFF.

There are a few counts of this clone. The chain uses TRBV19 and TRBJ1-2; 7 bases align to TRBD1. The CDR3 contains 15 residues. From germline, CDR1 is LNHDA and CDR2 SQIVND (reference sequence). The V segment lost 5 bases and the J segment 8 bases; nucleotides outside the gene matches: 14. CDR3 region: CASSVFAQSQGGYTF. CDR3 DNA sequence: TGTGCCAGTAGTGTCTTCGCACAGTCACAGGGGGGCTACACCTTC.

There are a few counts of this clone. The chain couples TRBV11-2 to TRBJ2-7; 10 positions match TRBD2. CDR1 is SGHAT, CDR2 FQNNGV, per germline. This CDR3 contains 16 residues. V shed 1 base and J 4 bases; nucleotides not matched to a gene: 7. Here the CDR3 DNA reads TGTGCCAGCAGCTTAGGTCCTACTAGCGGGGCATACGAGCAGTACTTC. Protein sequence: CASSLGPTSGAYEQYF.

This chain links TRBV6-5 with TRBJ2-5; TRBD2 matches 12 bases. V lost 0 bases, J lost 14 bases, and 7 bases stayed unmatched. Germline CDR1 is MNHEY and CDR2 is SVGAGI. The CDR3 loop spans 14 amino acids. In nucleotides, the CDR3 is TGTGCCAGCAGTTACTCGAGGACTAGCGGGGAAACCTACTTC. Amino acids: CASSYSRTSGETYF.